These 13 T cell receptor beta chains were all obtained from the same sample, sequenced in a study of T cells expressing NK-cell markers. TCRdb reprocessed the 5' RACE reads, keeping one entry per CDR3 protein, no DNA. Its table lists 550,000 or so distinct CDR3 sequences. Specimen: blood T cells: a sorted CD56 or NKG2C T cell subset, CD4+ or CD8+ T cells, or bulk PBMC T cells (not recorded which). The source is a young man in good health.

The CDR3 protein is CASSFQLGTYEQYF. This rearrangement joins TRBV5-5 to TRBJ2-7. The germline CDR1 and CDR2 sequences are SGHKS and YYEKEE (reference sequence). This CDR3 spans 14 amino acids.

The chain links TRBV30 to TRBJ2-1; the TCRdb D gene call, TRBD2, has no DNA to confirm it. The CDR3 is made up of 15 amino acids. The V gene's germline CDR1 is GTSNPN and CDR2 SVGIG (reference sequence). Here the CDR3 reads CAWSVPSGLSDEQFF.

The chain links TRBV6-1 to TRBJ2-7; TCRdb returns TRBD1, unconfirmable since there is no DNA. The CDR3 covers 16 residues. Germline loops: CDR1 MNHNS, CDR2 SASEGT. The CDR3 loop is CASSASGTGRLGEQYF.

J is TRBJ2-1 and V is TRBV5-6; TCRdb returns TRBD1, unconfirmable since there is no DNA. Germline lookup yields CDR1 SGHDT and CDR2 YYEEEE. The CDR3 consists of 11 residues. The CDR3 is CASSLEGGKFF.

The chain couples TRBV20-1 to TRBJ2-1; the D call from TCRdb, TRBD1, cannot be confirmed without DNA. Germline lookup yields CDR1 DFQATT and CDR2 SNEGSKA (reference sequence). This CDR3 spans 17 amino acids. CDR3 sequence reads: CSARARGLIKVQDEQFF.

The genes are TRBV2 and TRBJ2-1; TCRdb designates TRBD1, a call that cannot be tested without DNA. The germline CDR1 and CDR2 sequences are SNHLY and FYNNEI. The CDR3 length is 15 residues. This CDR3 is CASSELGVGDNEQFF. The full variable domain, its missing parts supplied by reference TRBV2 and TRBJ2-1, is EPEVTQTPSHQVTQMGQEVILRCVPISNHLYFYWYRQILGQKVEFLVSFYNNEISEKSEIFDDQFSVERPDGSNFTLKIRSTKLEDSAMYFCASSELGVGDNEQFFGPGTRLTVL.

J is TRBJ1-5 and V is TRBV27; TCRdb returns TRBD1, unconfirmable since there is no DNA. CDR3 length equals 16 residues. Germline CDR1 and CDR2: MNHEY and SMNVEV (reference sequence). The CDR3 loop is CASSPLNPGSNQPQHF.

The chain combines TRBV29-1 with TRBJ2-5; TCRdb outputs TRBD2, but without DNA this stays unchecked. Looked up from germline, CDR1 is SQVTM and CDR2 is ANQGSEA. The CDR3 spans 14 residues. CDR3 sequence reads: CSVDRASGRETQYF.

The V call is TRBV7-2, the J call TRBJ2-1; TCRdb outputs TRBD1, but without DNA this stays unchecked. The CDR3 length is 13 residues. CDR1 and CDR2 from the germline V gene are SGHTA and FQGNSA. CDR3 amino acids: CASSPRDYNEQFF.

The chain carries TRBV5-8 and TRBJ2-1; checking the TCRdb D call of TRBD1 is not possible without DNA. There are 13 residues in the CDR3. The germline V gene has CDR1 SGHTS and CDR2 YDEGEE. The CDR3 loop is CASSLDLGDEQFF. The full variable domain, its missing parts supplied by reference TRBV5-8 and TRBJ2-1, is EAGVTQSPTHLIKTRGQQATLRCSPISGHTSVYWYQQALGLGLQFLLWYDEGEERNRGNFPPRFSGRQFPNYSSELNVNALELEDSALYLCASSLDLGDEQFFGPGTRLTVL.

V and J are TRBV18 and TRBJ2-1; TCRdb gives TRBD1 as the D gene, but with no DNA this cannot be confirmed. Germline CDR1 is KGHSH and CDR2 is LQKENI. The CDR3 has 12 amino acids. The CDR3 loop reads CASSRQGHEQFF. Using reference TRBV18 and TRBJ2-1 for the parts outside the CDR3, the full variable domain is NAGVMQNPRHLVRRRGQEARLRCSPMKGHSHVYWYRQLPEEGLKFMVYLQKENIIDESGMPKERFSAEFPKEGPSILRIQQVVRGDSAAYFCASSRQGHEQFFGPGTRLTVL.

The CDR3 is CASSPDIPTDTQYF. This chain connects TRBV12-3 or TRBV12-4 to TRBJ2-3; TCRdb picks TRBD1, but there is no DNA to check that call. The CDR3 loop spans 14 amino acids.

This rearrangement joins TRBV6-2 or TRBV6-3 to TRBJ2-1; TCRdb lists TRBD1, though no DNA is available to test this call. The CDR3 has 16 amino acids. From germline, CDR1 is MNHEY and CDR2 SVGEGT. The CDR3 spells CASRHLGTGIVNEQFF.